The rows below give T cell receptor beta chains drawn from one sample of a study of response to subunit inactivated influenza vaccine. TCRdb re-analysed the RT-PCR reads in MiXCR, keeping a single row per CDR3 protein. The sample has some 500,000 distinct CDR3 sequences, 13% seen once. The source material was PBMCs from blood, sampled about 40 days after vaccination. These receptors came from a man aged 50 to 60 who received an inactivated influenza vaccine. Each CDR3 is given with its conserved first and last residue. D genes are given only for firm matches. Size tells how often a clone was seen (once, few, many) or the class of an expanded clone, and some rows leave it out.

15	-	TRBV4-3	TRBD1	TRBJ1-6	TGCGCCAGCAGCCCAGCCGGGACAGGGACTTCACCCCTCCACTTT	CASSPAGTGTSPLHF
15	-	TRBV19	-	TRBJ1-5	TGTGCCAGTAAACCAGGACACCGAGGAAGGCAGCCCCAGCATTTT	CASKPGHRGRQPQHF
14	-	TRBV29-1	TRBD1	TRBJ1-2	TGCAGCGTTGATGACAGGGGCGGGTTTTATGGCTACACCTTC	CSVDDRGGFYGYTF
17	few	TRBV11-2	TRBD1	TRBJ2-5	TGTGCCAGCAGCTTAGAGAGGGGGACAGGCACAAAAGAGACCCAGTACTTC	CASSLERGTGTKETQYF
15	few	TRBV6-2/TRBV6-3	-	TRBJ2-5	TGTGCCAGCAGTCCTCTGGGCGGGGCACAAGAGACCCAGTACTTC	CASSPLGGAQETQYF
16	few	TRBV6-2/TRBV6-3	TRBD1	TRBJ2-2	TGTGCCAGCACCTTGTCGGGGACAGCGAACACCGGGGAGCTGTTTTTT	CASTLSGTANTGELFF
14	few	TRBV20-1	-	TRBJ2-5	TGCAGTGCTACCCGGGACGGCCTCCAAGAGACCCAGTACTTC	CSATRDGLQETQYF
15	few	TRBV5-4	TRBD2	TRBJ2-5	TGTGCCAGCAGCTTGAGCGGGGGATTTTCAGAGACCCAGTACTTC	CASSLSGGFSETQYF
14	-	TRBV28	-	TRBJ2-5	TGTGCCAGCAGTTCCGGGGGCGCGTCAGAGACCCAGTACTTC	CASSSGGASETQYF
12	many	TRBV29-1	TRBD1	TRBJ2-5	TGCAGCGCTAAGACAGGGGAAGAGACCCAGTACTTC	CSAKTGEETQYF
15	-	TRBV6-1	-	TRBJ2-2	TGTGCCAGCGGGCGGAGACAGCGCGGCACCGGGGAGCTGTTTTTT	CASGRRQRGTGELFF
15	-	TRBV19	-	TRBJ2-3	TGTGCCAGTAGACACAGGGTCCCATCCACAGATACGCAGTATTTT	CASRHRVPSTDTQYF
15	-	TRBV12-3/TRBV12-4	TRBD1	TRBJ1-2	TGTGCCAGCAGTTTAGGCCTGGGACAGGGCCATGGCTACACCTTC	CASSLGLGQGHGYTF
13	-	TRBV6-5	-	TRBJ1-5	TGTGCCAGCAGTTACACTAGAAATCAGCCCCAGCATTTT	CASSYTRNQPQHF
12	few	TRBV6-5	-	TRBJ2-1	TGTGCCAGCAATGGCAGTTACAATGAGCAGTTCTTC	CASNGSYNEQFF
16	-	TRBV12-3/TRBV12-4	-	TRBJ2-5	TGTGCCAGCAGTTTCCCTGACGAGCTCCCTGAGGAGACCCAGTACTTC	CASSFPDELPEETQYF
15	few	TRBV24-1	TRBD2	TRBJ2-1	TGTGCCACCAGTAGTGGCGGGGGACCCTACAATGAGCAGTTCTTC	CATSSGGGPYNEQFF
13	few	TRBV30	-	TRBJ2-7	TGTGCCTGGAGAAGGACGGCCTCCTACGAGCAGTACTTC	CAWRRTASYEQYF
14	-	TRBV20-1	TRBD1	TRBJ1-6	TGCAGTGCTAGAGGGCAGGGGGGTAATTCACCCCTCCACTTT	CSARGQGGNSPLHF
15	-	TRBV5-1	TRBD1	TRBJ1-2	TGCGCCAGCAGCTTCAATCAGGGGGCGCGTGATGGCTACACCTTC	CASSFNQGARDGYTF
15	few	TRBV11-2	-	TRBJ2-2	TGTGCCAGCAGCTTAGAGGCCAGCCCCACCGGGGAGCTGTTTTTT	CASSLEASPTGELFF
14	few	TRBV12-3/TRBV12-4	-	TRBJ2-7	TGTGCCAGCAGTCCCGTCTGGAGGGACTACGAGCAGTACTTC	CASSPVWRDYEQYF
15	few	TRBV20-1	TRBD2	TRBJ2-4	TGCAGTGCGGAACTAGCGGAGCTAGCCAAAAACATTCAGTACTTC	CSAELAELAKNIQYF
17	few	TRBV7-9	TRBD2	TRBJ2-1	TGTGCCAGCAGTGCGATCGTTGTAGCGGGTGGTTACAATGAGCAGTTCTTC	CASSAIVVAGGYNEQFF
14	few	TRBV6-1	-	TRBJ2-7	TGTGCCAGCAGCCCCATGGGGGAAACCTACGAGCAGTACTTC	CASSPMGETYEQYF
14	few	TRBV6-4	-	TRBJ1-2	TGTGCCAGCAGTGAAGGGGACGTATCTTATGGCTACACCTTC	CASSEGDVSYGYTF
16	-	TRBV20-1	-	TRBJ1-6	TGCAGTGCTTTTCCGACATCCGGCTCCTATAATTCACCCCTCCACTTT	CSAFPTSGSYNSPLHF
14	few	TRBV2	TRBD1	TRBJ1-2	TGTGCCAGCAGTCCCGGGACAGGGTTAGGTGGCTACACCTTC	CASSPGTGLGGYTF
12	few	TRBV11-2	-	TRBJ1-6	TGTGCCAGCAGGGCCCATGGGTCACCCCTCCACTTT	CASRAHGSPLHF
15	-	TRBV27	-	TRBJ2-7	TGTGCCAGCAGGGTCACAGGGTCGGGCTCCTACGAGCAGTACTTC	CASRVTGSGSYEQYF
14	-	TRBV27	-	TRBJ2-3	TGTGCCAGCAGTGCCTGGCTAAGCACAGATACGCAGTATTTT	CASSAWLSTDTQYF
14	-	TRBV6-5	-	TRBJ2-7	TGTGCCAGCAGTTACTCCTTAGGCTCCTACGAGCAGTACTTC	CASSYSLGSYEQYF
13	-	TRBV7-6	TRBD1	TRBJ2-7	TGTGCCAGCAGCCACGGGACAGGGGGCTGGCAGTACTTC	CASSHGTGGWQYF
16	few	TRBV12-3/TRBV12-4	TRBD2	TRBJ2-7	TGTGCCAGCAGTTTAACTTTCGGACTAGCGGTTTACGAGCAGTACTTC	CASSLTFGLAVYEQYF
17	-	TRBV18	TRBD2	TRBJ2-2	TGTGCCAGCTCACCGGATAGCGGGAGGACGAACACCGGGGAGCTGTTTTTT	CASSPDSGRTNTGELFF
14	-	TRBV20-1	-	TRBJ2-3	TGCAGTGCTAGGACACCAGGGATCACAGATACGCAGTATTTT	CSARTPGITDTQYF
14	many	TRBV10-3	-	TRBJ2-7	TGTGCCATCAGTGAACAGGGTATGAGTGGCGAGCAGTACTTC	CAISEQGMSGEQYF
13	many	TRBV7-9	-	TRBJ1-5	TGTGCCAGCAGTTCAACGGATAATCAGCCCCAGCATTTT	CASSSTDNQPQHF
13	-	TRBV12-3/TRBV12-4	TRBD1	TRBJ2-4	TGTGCCAGCGGGGACAGGGGTTCAAACATTCAGTACTTC	CASGDRGSNIQYF
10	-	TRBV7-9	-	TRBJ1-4	TGTGTTGCGGGGTCGGGAAAACTGTTTTTT	CVAGSGKLFF
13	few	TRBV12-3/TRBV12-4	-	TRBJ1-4	TGTGCCAGCGCGGGTCCTCCCAATGAAAAACTGTTTTTT	CASAGPPNEKLFF
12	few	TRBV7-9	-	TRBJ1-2	TGTGCCTGCGAAATGACAGTCTATGGCTACACCTTC	CACEMTVYGYTF
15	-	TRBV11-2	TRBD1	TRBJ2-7	TGTGCCAGCAGCTCGTACAGGGGCCGAAACTACGAGCAGTACTTC	CASSSYRGRNYEQYF
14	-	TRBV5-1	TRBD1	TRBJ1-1	TGCGCCAGCAAACTGGGACAGAGGAACACTGAAGCTTTCTTT	CASKLGQRNTEAFF
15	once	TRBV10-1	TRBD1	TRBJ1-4	TGCGCCAGACGGGACAGGGGGAACGGAGGTGAAAAACTGTTTTTT	CARRDRGNGGEKLFF
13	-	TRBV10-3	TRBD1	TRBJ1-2	TGTGCCGCCGAATCCGGGACAGGGCGCGGCTACACCTTC	CAAESGTGRGYTF
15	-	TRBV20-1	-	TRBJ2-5	TGCAGTGCTAGAGACGGCGTTAGGGGGCAAGAGACCCAGTACTTC	CSARDGVRGQETQYF
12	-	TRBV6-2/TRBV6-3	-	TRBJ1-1	TGTGCCAGCAGTTATCAGAACACTGAAGCTTTCTTT	CASSYQNTEAFF
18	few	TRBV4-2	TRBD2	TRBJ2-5	TGTGCCAGCAGCCAAGATCGGACTAGCGGTAGGGGAGGGGAGACCCAGTACTTC	CASSQDRTSGRGGETQYF
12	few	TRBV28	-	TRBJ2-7	TGTGCCAGCAGTTCGCAACTTAGGGAGCAGTACTTC	CASSSQLREQYF
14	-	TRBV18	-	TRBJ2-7	TGTGCCAGCTCACCGGGTAGCGGCTCCTACGAGCAGTACTTC	CASSPGSGSYEQYF
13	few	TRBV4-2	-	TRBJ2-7	TGTGCCAGCAGCCAAGATTTCTATTACGAGCAGTACTTC	CASSQDFYYEQYF
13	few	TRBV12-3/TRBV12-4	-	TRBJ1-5	TGTGCCAGCAGCAATACCGTCGTGGAGCCCCAGCATTTT	CASSNTVVEPQHF
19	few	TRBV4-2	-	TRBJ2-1	TGTGCCAGCAGCCAAGATCCCGAGGGGGGGGACAGCTCCTACAATGAGCAGTTCTTC	CASSQDPEGGDSSYNEQFF
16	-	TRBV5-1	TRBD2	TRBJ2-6	TGCGCCAGCAGCCCCTGGGGGGGTTCTGGGGCCAACGTCCTGACTTTC	CASSPWGGSGANVLTF